The 2 T cell receptor beta chains listed next were all sequenced from one sample in a study of regulatory T cells in long-lasting Graves disease. CDR3-region Arm-PCR and iRepertoire HTBI primers produced the TCR beta libraries. TCRdb recomputed calls from the multiplex PCR reads with MiXCR, one row per CDR3 protein. In the table there are some 250,000 distinct CDR3 sequences, 18% of which are singletons. Specified time point: newly diagnosed GD, antithyroid drugs for less than 3 months. Extracted RNA from PBMCs served as the source of the TCR library. The sample was also linked to a second study, of T cells in Graves' hyperthyroidism and ophthalmopathy.

This material consisted of peripheral blood mononuclear cells (PBMCs), taken at new diagnosis, from a patient treated with antithyroid drugs. The receptors come from a woman in her twenties or thirties with Graves disease.

This clonotype was detected only a few times. The J gene is TRBJ1-2, the V gene TRBV12-3 or TRBV12-4, with 7 positions matching TRBD1. Trimming removed 6 bases from V and 1 base from J; junction bases left unmatched: 8. The CDR3 extends over 15 amino acids. The CDR3 DNA reads as TGTGCCAGCAGCGTGGGACAGATTTATAACTATGGCTACACCTTC. Its translation is CASSVGQIYNYGYTF.

This clonotype was recorded at least ten times. This chain joins TRBV29-1 and TRBJ1-2, with D possibly TRBD1 on 6 matching bases. The CDR3 has 12 residues. Germline CDR1 SQVTM, CDR2 ANQGSEA. This CDR3 is CTPTGGAGGYTF. CDR3 DNA: TGCACCCCGACGGGGGGCGCGGGAGGCTACACCTTC.